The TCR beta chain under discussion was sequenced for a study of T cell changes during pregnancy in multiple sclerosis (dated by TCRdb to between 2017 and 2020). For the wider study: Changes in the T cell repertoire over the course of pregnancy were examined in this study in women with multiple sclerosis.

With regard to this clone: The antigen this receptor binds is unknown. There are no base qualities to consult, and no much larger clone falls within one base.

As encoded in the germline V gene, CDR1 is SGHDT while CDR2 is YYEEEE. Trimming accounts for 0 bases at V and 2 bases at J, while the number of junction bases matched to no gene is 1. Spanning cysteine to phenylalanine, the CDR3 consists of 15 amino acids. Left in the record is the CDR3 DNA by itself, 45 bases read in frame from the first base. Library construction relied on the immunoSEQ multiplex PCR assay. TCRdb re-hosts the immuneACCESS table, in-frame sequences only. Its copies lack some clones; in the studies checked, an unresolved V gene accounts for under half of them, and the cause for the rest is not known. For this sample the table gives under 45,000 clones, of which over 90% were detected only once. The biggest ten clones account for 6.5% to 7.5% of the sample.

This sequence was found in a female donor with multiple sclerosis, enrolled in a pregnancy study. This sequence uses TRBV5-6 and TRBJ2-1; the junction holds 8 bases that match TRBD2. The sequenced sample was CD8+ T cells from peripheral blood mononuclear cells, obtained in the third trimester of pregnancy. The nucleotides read TGTGCCAGCAGCTTGGGCGGGGGGACCTACAATGAGCAGTTCTTC. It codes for CASSLGGGTYNEQFF.